These 30 T cell receptor beta chains share one sample of origin, sequenced in a study of blood T cell repertoires in COVID-19. The protocol was immunoSEQ multiplex PCR, while the TCRdb copy is restricted to in-frame clones and leaves out a portion. In the table there are under 90,000 clones, 80% of which are singletons. The sample comprised peripheral blood. The source is a woman older than 75 with active or convalescent COVID-19.

Regarding this clone: Other DNA sequences in the sample encode the same CDR3. The chain uses TRBV12-3 or TRBV12-4 and TRBJ2-6; D gene ambiguous. Trimming left V 6 bases short and J 1 base short, with 4 bases between. The CDR3 loop spans 13 amino acids. The DNA of the CDR3 is TGTGCCAGCAGCTCTTCTGGGGCCAACGTCCTGACTTTC. Translation: CASSSSGANVLTF.

The rearrangement joins TRBV5-1 to TRBJ2-7; TRBD2 matches at 13 bases. The germline gives CDR1 SGHRS, CDR2 YFSETQ. This CDR3 is built from 14 residues. Trimming cost V 3 bases and J 7 bases; bases outside gene matches: 4. CDR3 residues: CASSSGLAGEEQYF. CDR3 DNA: TGCGCCAGCAGCTCCGGACTAGCGGGAGAAGAGCAGTACTTC.

The chain has TRBV5-6 and TRBJ1-6, with D perhaps matching TRBD1 (6 bases). Trimming took off 0 bases at V and 10 bases at J, with 14 bases between the two ends. The CDR3 spans 15 residues. Germline-derived CDR1 and CDR2 are SGHDT and YYEEEE. Here the CDR3 reads CASSLGRGVGSPLHF. For the CDR3, the DNA is TGTGCCAGCAGCTTGGGCAGGGGTGTAGGCTCACCCCTCCACTTT.

The chain uses TRBV28 and TRBJ1-5, with D perhaps matching TRBD1 (5 bases). The CDR3 extends over 14 amino acids. In germline, CDR1 is MDHEN, CDR2 SYDVKM. V was trimmed by 3 bases and J by 7 bases, leaving 13 bases between them. CDR3 residues: CASSFGGDGQPQHF. The CDR3 DNA reads as TGTGCCAGCAGTTTTGGCGGGGACGGGCAGCCCCAGCATTTT.

This chain uses TRBV25-1 with TRBJ1-2; D not certain. The germline V and J ends were trimmed by 4 bases and 5 bases, with 11 bases remaining between them. Germline CDR1 MGHDK, CDR2 SYGVNS. The CDR3 extends over 13 amino acids. The CDR3 loop reads CASSGHPGYGYTF. As DNA, the CDR3 is TGTGCCAGCAGTGGACATCCGGGGTATGGCTACACCTTC.

In this sample, this clone turned up a few times. CDR3 loop: CSVNRDTTDTQYF. The CDR3 DNA reads as TGCAGCGTGAACCGGGACACCACAGATACGCAGTATTTT. The rearrangement joins TRBV29-1 to TRBJ2-3; a weak D match, TRBD1 (6 bases). Germline values: CDR1 SQVTM, CDR2 ANQGSEA. Trimming removed 6 bases at V and 2 bases at J, with 12 bases between. This CDR3 contains 13 residues.

There are a few counts of this clone. The chain has TRBV2 and TRBJ1-2, with unresolved D. Germline loops: CDR1 SNHLY, CDR2 FYNNEI. This CDR3 has 13 residues. V was pared by 6 bases and J by 4 bases, with 12 bases between. CDR3: CASSQAGLYGYTF. The CDR3 nucleotides read TGTGCCAGCAGCCAAGCAGGCCTCTATGGCTACACCTTC.

The gene calls are TRBV7-3 and TRBJ2-2, with unresolved D. This CDR3 comprises 13 residues. Trimming took off 0 bases at V and 6 bases at J, with 5 bases between the two ends. Germline V gene lookup returns CDR1 SGHTA and CDR2 FQGTGA. The CDR3: CASSLTLSGELFF. In DNA, the CDR3 is TGTGCCAGCAGCTTAACGTTATCCGGGGAGCTGTTTTTT. The full variable domain, completed using reference TRBV7-3 and TRBJ2-2, is GAGVSQTPSNKVTEKGKYVELRCDPISGHTALYWYRQSLGQGPEFLIYFQGTGAADDSGLPNDRFFAVRPEGSVSTLKIQRTERGDSAVYLCASSLTLSGELFFGEGSRLTVL.

The chain recombines TRBV30 with TRBJ2-3; TRBD2 agrees at 11 bases. The germline CDR1 and CDR2 sequences are GTSNPN and SVGIG (reference sequence). The V segment lost 0 bases and the J segment 4 bases; nucleotides outside the gene matches: 3. The CDR3 length is 15 residues. The CDR3 sequence: CAWSVTSGGADTQYF. The DNA for the CDR3 is TGTGCCTGGAGTGTAACTAGCGGGGGAGCAGATACGCAGTATTTT.

This clone was detected only a few times. The genes are TRBV2 and TRBJ2-5; no clear D. Germline CDR1 reads SNHLY; CDR2 reads FYNNEI. CDR3 length: 14 amino acids. V was trimmed by 3 bases and J by 2 bases, leaving 10 bases between them. CDR3 DNA sequence: TGTGCCAGCAGTGACCCCCCAGGACAAGAGACCCAGTACTTC. Its translation is CASSDPPGQETQYF.

The chain uses TRBV5-6 and TRBJ1-1, with D uncertain. V lost 3 bases, J lost 0 bases, and 9 bases lay in between. CDR3 length equals 14 residues. CDR1 is SGHDT and CDR2 is YYEEEE in the germline V gene. The CDR3 sequence: CASSYRRMNTEAFF. In nucleotides, the CDR3 is TGTGCCAGCAGCTACAGAAGAATGAACACTGAAGCTTTCTTT. The full variable domain, rest sourced from reference TRBV5-6 and TRBJ1-1, is DAGVTQSPTHLIKTRGQQVTLRCSPKSGHDTVSWYQQALGQGPQFIFQYYEEEERQRGNFPDRFSGHQFPNYSSELNVNALLLGDSALYLCASSYRRMNTEAFFGQGTRLTVV.

This clone was seen a few times. DNA for the CDR3: TGTGCCAGCAGCTTCGGACAGAACTCCTACGAGCAGTACTTC. As protein: CASSFGQNSYEQYF. The chain uses TRBV7-2 and TRBJ2-7; possibly TRBD1 for D (6 bases). In germline, CDR1 is SGHTA, CDR2 FQGNSA. CDR3 length: 14 residues. Trimming left V 3 bases short and J 0 bases short, with 9 bases between.

The V call is TRBV28, the J call TRBJ2-1; 11 nucleotides agree with TRBD2. After removal of 7 bases from V and 1 base from J, the junction contained 9 bases not matched to a gene. This CDR3 spans 17 amino acids. Germline CDR1 and CDR2: MDHEN and SYDVKM. The CDR3 nucleotides are TGTGCCAGCAACTCAATGACTAGCGGGAAGTCCTACAATGAGCAGTTCTTC. Translated: CASNSMTSGKSYNEQFF. The whole variable domain, filled in from reference TRBV28 and TRBJ2-1, reads DVKVTQSSRYLVKRTGEKVFLECVQDMDHENMFWYRQDPGLGLRLIYFSYDVKMKEKGDIPEGYSVSREKKERFSLILESASTNQTSMYLCASNSMTSGKSYNEQFFGPGTRLTVL.

J is TRBJ1-2 and V is TRBV7-2; D is uncertain. The V and J ends lost 1 base and 4 bases respectively, with 10 bases between them. CDR3 length equals 14 residues. CDR1 is SGHTA, CDR2 FQGNSA, per germline. CDR3 protein: CASSLDAGPYGYTF. Written as DNA, the CDR3 is TGTGCCAGCAGCTTAGATGCAGGCCCCTATGGCTACACCTTC.

V usage is TRBV5-1 and J usage is TRBJ2-1; TRBD1 matches 8 bases. The CDR3 length is 16 residues. After removal of 0 bases from V and 3 bases from J, the junction contained 5 bases not matched to a gene. Germline CDR1 reads SGHRS; CDR2 reads YFSETQ. CDR3 nucleotide sequence: TGCGCCAGCAGCTTGGTCCGGACAGGGAACTACAATGAGCAGTTCTTC. Its protein is CASSLVRTGNYNEQFF.

The rearrangement joins TRBV6-4 to TRBJ2-5; D call uncertain. Germline V CDR1 and CDR2: MRHNA, SNTAGT. The ends were cut back, 7 bases at V and 5 bases at J, with 8 bases in the middle. The CDR3 extends over 11 amino acids. This CDR3 is CASKSLETQYF. In DNA form, the CDR3 reads TGTGCCAGCAAAAGCTTGGAGACCCAGTACTTC.

This rearrangement joins TRBV5-4 to TRBJ2-1; possibly TRBD2 for D (5 bases). Per the germline V gene, CDR1 is SGHNT and CDR2 is YYREEE (reference sequence). V shed 1 base and J shed 7 bases, with 12 bases lying between them. This CDR3 has 14 amino acids. The CDR3 reads CASSLRSGRNEQFF. Written as DNA, the CDR3 is TGTGCCAGCAGCTTGAGGAGCGGCAGGAATGAGCAGTTCTTC.

The gene calls are TRBV9 and TRBJ1-2; no definite D call. This CDR3 spans 13 amino acids. CDR1 is SGDLS, CDR2 YYNGEE, per germline. V dropped 2 bases and J dropped 2 bases, with 7 bases sitting between them. Here the CDR3 reads CASSVVQNYGYTF. In DNA, the CDR3 is TGTGCCAGCAGCGTCGTGCAGAACTATGGCTACACCTTC.

The chain links TRBV25-1 to TRBJ1-1, with a tentative D call TRBD1 (5 bases). V was trimmed by 3 bases and J by 2 bases, leaving 10 bases between them. The germline V gene has CDR1 MGHDK and CDR2 SYGVNS. The CDR3 has 14 residues. CDR3 DNA: TGTGCCAGCAGTGATATGGGACTTAACACTGAAGCTTTCTTT. It yields the protein CASSDMGLNTEAFF. The entire variable domain, with the rest obtained from reference TRBV25-1 and TRBJ1-1, is as follows: EADIYQTPRYLVIGTGKKITLECSQTMGHDKMYWYQQDPGMELHLIHYSYGVNSTEKGDLSSESTVSRIRTEHFPLTLESARPSHTSQYLCASSDMGLNTEAFFGQGTRLTVV.

The sample holds one count of this clone. This sequence joins TRBV4-3 and TRBJ1-3; TRBD1 agrees at 7 bases. This CDR3 is built from 16 residues. From germline, CDR1 is LGHNA and CDR2 YSLEER. The ends lost 0 bases at V and 2 bases at J; junction bases unmatched: 4. The CDR3 here is CASSQDPGGAGNTIYF. The CDR3 region has the DNA TGCGCCAGCAGCCAAGACCCAGGGGGAGCTGGAAACACCATATATTTT.

The chain is built from TRBV28 and TRBJ1-1; a possible D gene is TRBD1 (5 bases). The CDR3 loop spans 12 amino acids. Germline-derived CDR1 and CDR2 are MDHEN and SYDVKM. The V and J ends lost 0 bases and 8 bases respectively, with 7 bases between them. CDR3 in amino acids: CASSLWEGEAFF. CDR3 nucleotide sequence: TGTGCCAGCAGTTTATGGGAGGGGGAAGCTTTCTTT.

This chain connects TRBV21-1 to TRBJ1-4. TRBV21-1 is classified as a pseudogene. This CDR3 has 18 amino acids. CDR3: CASSKERASGATNEKLFF. The CDR3 DNA reads TGTGCCAGCAGCAAAGAGAGGGCCTCGGGAGCAACTAATGAAAAACTGTTTTTT.

V and J are TRBV7-2 and TRBJ1-5, with TRBD1 identical over 8 bases. This CDR3 comprises 14 residues. The V segment lost 4 bases and the J segment 6 bases; nucleotides outside the gene matches: 5. The germline gives CDR1 SGHTA, CDR2 FQGNSA. CDR3 sequence (DNA): TGTGCCAGCAGCTACGCAGGGGGCGGTCAGCCCCAGCATTTT. Translation: CASSYAGGGQPQHF.

This clone has more than one count but fewer than ten. The chain joins TRBV18 to TRBJ1-2; D is undetermined. Germline lookup yields CDR1 KGHSH and CDR2 LQKENI. The CDR3 runs to 14 residues. Trimming took 6 bases from V and 4 from J, leaving 15 bases between them. The DNA for the CDR3 is TGTGCCAGCTCCCCCTGGACTAGAGCCTATGGCTACACCTTC. Translation gives CASSPWTRAYGYTF.

This sequence joins TRBV5-4 and TRBJ1-1; D possibly corresponds to TRBD1 (5 bases). The length of the CDR3 is 14 residues. Germline V gene data show CDR1 as SGHNT and CDR2 as YYREEE (reference sequence). V shed 4 bases and J shed 6 bases, with 16 bases lying between them. The CDR3 sequence is CASSQRREGPEAFF. CDR3 nucleotide sequence: TGTGCCAGCAGCCAAAGACGGGAGGGGCCTGAAGCTTTCTTT.

The rearrangement uses TRBV7-2 and TRBJ1-1; 8 nucleotides align to TRBD1. The germline gives CDR1 SGHTA, CDR2 FQGNSA. This CDR3 has 14 amino acids. V was clipped by 5 bases and J by 3 bases; unmatched bases: 5. The CDR3: CASSGTGRHTEAFF. DNA for the CDR3: TGTGCCAGCAGCGGGACAGGTCGCCACACTGAAGCTTTCTTT.

The chain couples TRBV19 to TRBJ1-1; possibly TRBD1 for D (6 bases). The V end lost 6 bases, the J end lost 1 base, and 12 bases lay between the germline ends. Germline loops: CDR1 LNHDA, CDR2 SQIVND (reference sequence). This CDR3 is built from 14 residues. In nucleotides, the CDR3 is TGTGCCAGTAGGAATGACAGGAGGAACACTGAAGCTTTCTTT. The encoded protein is CASRNDRRNTEAFF.

The V and J genes are TRBV6-2 or TRBV6-3 and TRBJ1-5; 7 positions agree with TRBD1. Germline assignment: CDR1 MNHEY and CDR2 SVGEGT. This CDR3 has 15 amino acids. The V gene end was trimmed by 6 bases and the J gene end by 0 bases; junction bases not matched to a gene: 5. CDR3 sequence reads: CASSPGTDSNQPQHF. In DNA, the CDR3 is TGTGCCAGCAGCCCCGGGACAGATAGCAATCAGCCCCAGCATTTT.

The V call is TRBV7-9, the J call TRBJ2-4; 7 bases agree with TRBD1. From germline, CDR1 is SEHNR and CDR2 FQNEAQ (reference sequence). J gave up 8 bases and V 3 bases, and 4 bases lay outside the gene matches. The CDR3 contains 13 residues. The DNA for the CDR3 is TGTGCCAGCAGCTTCGGACAGGCGGACATTCAGTACTTC. Translation gives CASSFGQADIQYF.

V gene TRBV29-1 combines with J gene TRBJ1-3; D is possibly TRBD1 (5 bases). The V end lost 1 base, the J end lost 3 bases, and 16 bases lay between the germline ends. This CDR3 region has 16 residues. Germline V gene data show CDR1 as SQVTM and CDR2 as ANQGSEA. DNA for the CDR3: TGCAGCGTTGAAGGGAGTCCGTCAGGGTTTGGAAACACCATATATTTT. As protein: CSVEGSPSGFGNTIYF.